This is a list of T cell receptor beta chains from one sample in a study of control samples from healthy donors and cancer patients. TCRdb's copy holds only in-frame clones and misses some; the assay was immunoSEQ multiplex PCR. Seen here are tens of thousands of clones, 80% to 95% observed once, and the top ten hold roughly 1.3%. The sequencing input was PBMCs. These receptors were taken from a woman in her 40s with lung cancer. The CDR3 runs from the conserved cysteine through the conserved F or W. A D gene is named only where the DNA matches it firmly. Clone size is not always given. Where it is, it says once, few, many or a class for expanded clones.

j_call: TRBJ1-3; clone_size: -; v_call: TRBV7-9; d_call: -; cdr3_nt: TGTGCCAGCAGCTCGAGCCAAGGGACCATATATTTT; cdr3_aa: CASSSSQGTIYF
j_call: TRBJ2-7; clone_size: -; v_call: TRBV9; d_call: TRBD2; cdr3_nt: TGTGCCAGCAGCCTGGGACTAGCGGGGATCTACGAGCAGTACTTC; cdr3_aa: CASSLGLAGIYEQYF
j_call: TRBJ2-7; clone_size: -; v_call: TRBV3-1/TRBV3-2; d_call: -; cdr3_nt: TGTGCCAGCAGCCAAGAGGCCAGGCCAGAGAGCTACGAGCAGTACTTC; cdr3_aa: CASSQEARPESYEQYF
j_call: TRBJ2-1; clone_size: -; v_call: TRBV5-1; d_call: -; cdr3_nt: TGCGCCAGCAGCTTGGTGGATCTGGCTATAAGGCATGAGCAGTTCTTC; cdr3_aa: CASSLVDLAIRHEQFF
j_call: TRBJ2-1; clone_size: once; v_call: TRBV7-9; d_call: -; cdr3_nt: TGTGCCAGCAGCCCTAGCTACCCCTACAATGAGCAGTTCTTC; cdr3_aa: CASSPSYPYNEQFF
j_call: TRBJ1-1; clone_size: -; v_call: TRBV6-4; d_call: -; cdr3_nt: TGTGCCAGCAGTGATTCGAACAGCGATGAAGCTTTCTTT; cdr3_aa: CASSDSNSDEAFF
j_call: TRBJ1-4; clone_size: -; v_call: TRBV19; d_call: -; cdr3_nt: TGTGCCAGTAGCGACAGGAGCTTACCTGCAACTAATGAAAAACTGTTTTTT; cdr3_aa: CASSDRSLPATNEKLFF
j_call: TRBJ2-3; clone_size: -; v_call: TRBV21-1; d_call: -; cdr3_nt: TGTGCCAGCAGCAAAGAGTCCAGAGATACGCAGTATTTT; cdr3_aa: CASSKESRDTQYF
j_call: TRBJ1-1; clone_size: -; v_call: TRBV6-2/TRBV6-3; d_call: -; cdr3_nt: TGTGCCAGCAGTTACTCGCCTGGAAGTTTGAACACTGAAGCTTTCTTT; cdr3_aa: CASSYSPGSLNTEAFF
j_call: TRBJ2-3; clone_size: -; v_call: TRBV7-2; d_call: TRBD2; cdr3_nt: TGTGCCAGCAGGGCAGCGGGGGGCACAGATACGCAGTATTTT; cdr3_aa: CASRAAGGTDTQYF
j_call: TRBJ2-7; clone_size: -; v_call: TRBV11-3; d_call: TRBD1; cdr3_nt: TGTGCCAGCAGCTTATGGGACACAGGGGACTACGAGCAGTACTTC; cdr3_aa: CASSLWDTGDYEQYF
j_call: TRBJ1-1; clone_size: -; v_call: TRBV11-2; d_call: -; cdr3_nt: TGTGCCAGCAGCTTAGGACATTCCGAAGCTTTCTTT; cdr3_aa: CASSLGHSEAFF
j_call: TRBJ2-2; clone_size: once; v_call: TRBV12-5; d_call: -; cdr3_nt: TGTGCTAGTGGCCGATCGACAGGTCAGAACACCGGGGAGCTGTTTTTT; cdr3_aa: CASGRSTGQNTGELFF
j_call: TRBJ2-7; clone_size: -; v_call: TRBV27; d_call: TRBD1; cdr3_nt: TGTGCCAGCAGCCCCGCAGGGGGTTCCTACGAGCAGTACTTC; cdr3_aa: CASSPAGGSYEQYF
j_call: TRBJ2-6; clone_size: -; v_call: TRBV7-2; d_call: -; cdr3_nt: TGTGCCAGCAGCTTGACGGGAGCTGGGGCCAACGTCCTGACTTTC; cdr3_aa: CASSLTGAGANVLTF
j_call: TRBJ1-4; clone_size: -; v_call: TRBV10-3; d_call: -; cdr3_nt: TGTGCCATCAGTGATTTCGGCATAACAGGGTCAACTAATGAAAAACTGTTTTTT; cdr3_aa: CAISDFGITGSTNEKLFF
j_call: TRBJ1-2; clone_size: -; v_call: TRBV5-1; d_call: TRBD1; cdr3_nt: TGCGCCAGCACCCCGACAGGGGCGTCTCCTGTCTATGGCTACACCTTC; cdr3_aa: CASTPTGASPVYGYTF
j_call: TRBJ2-4; clone_size: -; v_call: TRBV7-2; d_call: TRBD1; cdr3_nt: TGTGCCAGCAGCTTATTCGGGACAGAAAACATTCAGTACTTC; cdr3_aa: CASSLFGTENIQYF
j_call: TRBJ2-7; clone_size: -; v_call: TRBV10-3; d_call: TRBD2; cdr3_nt: TGTGCCATCAGGTCGGGCTCTGACACTAGCGGGGGCGAGCAGTACTTC; cdr3_aa: CAIRSGSDTSGGEQYF
j_call: TRBJ1-1; clone_size: -; v_call: TRBV7-9; d_call: -; cdr3_nt: TGTGCCAGCCTGGCAAGCAGGAACACTGAAGCTTTCTTT; cdr3_aa: CASLASRNTEAFF
j_call: TRBJ1-6; clone_size: -; v_call: TRBV7-2; d_call: TRBD1; cdr3_nt: TGTGCCAGCAGCTTAATGAGTAGGGGGCTTCCTTCACCCCTCCACTTT; cdr3_aa: CASSLMSRGLPSPLHF
j_call: TRBJ2-7; clone_size: -; v_call: TRBV30; d_call: TRBD1; cdr3_nt: TGTGCCTGGACCCTTAGGCGGACAGGGAACGAGCAGTACTTC; cdr3_aa: CAWTLRRTGNEQYF
j_call: TRBJ1-1; clone_size: -; v_call: TRBV11-1; d_call: TRBD1; cdr3_nt: TGTGCCAGCAGCCCGGACAGGGGGGGTATGAACACTGAAGCTTTCTTT; cdr3_aa: CASSPDRGGMNTEAFF
j_call: TRBJ1-5; clone_size: -; v_call: TRBV16; d_call: TRBD1; cdr3_nt: TGTGCCAGCAGCCCTGGACAGGGTGTTAGCAATCAGCCCCAGCATTTT; cdr3_aa: CASSPGQGVSNQPQHF
j_call: TRBJ1-2; clone_size: -; v_call: TRBV3-1/TRBV3-2; d_call: TRBD1; cdr3_nt: TGTGCCAGCAGCCAACCCTCTCGAGCGACAGGGCAATATGGCTACACCTTC; cdr3_aa: CASSQPSRATGQYGYTF
j_call: TRBJ1-5; clone_size: -; v_call: TRBV6-5; d_call: TRBD1; cdr3_nt: TGTGCCAGCAATCCGACAGGGGTTAGCAATCAGCCCCAGCATTTT; cdr3_aa: CASNPTGVSNQPQHF
j_call: TRBJ1-5; clone_size: -; v_call: TRBV6-6; d_call: -; cdr3_nt: TGTGCCAGCACCATACAGGCGACTCAGCCCCAGCATTTT; cdr3_aa: CASTIQATQPQHF
j_call: TRBJ1-4; clone_size: -; v_call: TRBV30; d_call: -; cdr3_nt: TGTGCCTGGCGACAGGAATCTAATGAAAAACTGTTTTTT; cdr3_aa: CAWRQESNEKLFF
j_call: TRBJ2-7; clone_size: -; v_call: TRBV16; d_call: TRBD1; cdr3_nt: TGTGCCAGCAGCCATGACCGGGACAGGCTCGACGAGCAGTACTTC; cdr3_aa: CASSHDRDRLDEQYF
j_call: TRBJ1-2; clone_size: -; v_call: TRBV6-5; d_call: -; cdr3_nt: TGTGCCAGCAGTAGGGGGACCAAGACTAACTATGGCTACACCTTC; cdr3_aa: CASSRGTKTNYGYTF
j_call: TRBJ2-5; clone_size: -; v_call: TRBV5-1; d_call: -; cdr3_nt: TGCGCCAGCAGCTTGGTTAGTGGAGCAGGGGTGATTGAGACCCAGTACTTC; cdr3_aa: CASSLVSGAGVIETQYF
j_call: TRBJ2-7; clone_size: once; v_call: TRBV11-3; d_call: -; cdr3_nt: TGTGCCAGCAGCTTAGATCGAGGGGAAGGGTATAGGCAGGATTACGAGCAGTACTTC; cdr3_aa: CASSLDRGEGYRQDYEQYF